Listed here is a single TCR beta chain. As yet, its antigen is unknown. This entry belongs to a study of post-analysis software for immune sequencing data. Whole-study results and caveats: TRBV5-6, TRBV5-1 and TRBV20-1 were among 4 or 5 TRBV segments more frequent in patients than controls.

V shed 3 bases and J 2 bases; nucleotides not matched to a gene: 7. The CDR3 consists of 17 residues. Germline assignment: CDR1 MGHDK and CDR2 SYGVNS. Unique molecular identifiers had been added to the TCR beta cDNA libraries. TCRdb itself ran the PCR reads through MiXCR, one entry per CDR3 protein. The repertoire has 700,000 to 800,000 distinct CDR3 sequences, about 27% of them found once; the top ten carry more than 0.45%. Specimen: blood. The chain combines TRBV25-1 with TRBJ1-4; 9 nucleotides line up with TRBD1. This TCR was sampled from a girl aged 10 to 17 with multiple sclerosis. This CDR3 reads CASSDHRGRGTNEKLFF. The CDR3 DNA reads TGTGCCAGCAGTGACCACAGGGGGCGCGGTACTAATGAAAAACTGTTTTTT.